Below are 9 T cell receptor beta chains sequenced from a single sample in a study of cytomegalovirus exposure and HLA in healthy donors. The primer mix had 60 Vbeta and 13 Jbeta primers. Libraries were prepared by immunoSEQ multiplex PCR; TCRdb keeps only in-frame clonotypes and omits some of them. The table lists over 150,000 clones, roughly 71% of them singletons, with 7% to 9% in the top ten. Input material: PBMCs. The receptors derive from a male donor in good health and CMV-seropositive.

This clone came up once. The V and J genes are TRBV29-1 and TRBJ1-5, with D tentatively TRBD1 (6 bases). Looked up from germline, CDR1 is SQVTM and CDR2 is ANQGSEA. V dropped 3 bases and J dropped 5 bases, with 11 bases sitting between them. The CDR3 runs 13 residues. The CDR3 spells CSVETGPYQPQHF. The DNA of the CDR3 is TGCAGCGTTGAGACAGGCCCTTATCAGCCCCAGCATTTT.

The chain recombines TRBV4-2 with TRBJ2-3, with a tentative D call TRBD1 (6 bases). In germline, CDR1 is LGHNA, CDR2 YNFKEQ. V lost 8 bases and J lost 2, with 14 bases in between. The CDR3 is 14 amino acids. CDR3 nucleotides: TGTGCCAGCCACGAAGGGGGAATCACAGATACGCAGTATTTT. It codes for CASHEGGITDTQYF.

The chain uses TRBV5-4 and TRBJ1-6; the D is unclear. Per the germline V gene, CDR1 is SGHNT and CDR2 is YYREEE (reference sequence). The V end lost 0 bases, the J end lost 0 bases, and 4 bases lay between the germline ends. The CDR3 totals 15 residues. The CDR3 DNA follows: TGTGCCAGCAGCTTGGGGAGCTCCTATAATTCACCCCTCCACTTT. As protein: CASSLGSSYNSPLHF.

This chain uses TRBV12-5 with TRBJ2-6; 9 bases agree with TRBD1. Germline CDR1 and CDR2: LGHNT and FRNRAP. J lost 0 bases, V lost 0 bases, and 12 bases had no gene match. The CDR3 has 21 amino acids. The CDR3 DNA sequence: TGTGCTAGTGGTTTGGTAATAGGGACAGGGCCCCCTTACTCTGGGGCCAACGTCCTGACTTTC. It is translated as CASGLVIGTGPPYSGANVLTF.

This chain uses TRBV18 with TRBJ1-2, with D possibly matching TRBD1 (6 bases). V lost 4 bases, J lost 5 bases, and 11 bases lay in between. The CDR3 has 13 amino acids. From germline, CDR1 is KGHSH and CDR2 LQKENI. The CDR3 is CASSQRQEYGYTF. The CDR3 region has the DNA TGTGCCAGCTCACAGAGACAGGAGTATGGCTACACCTTC.

V gene TRBV2 combines with J gene TRBJ1-2; unclear D gene. V lost 1 base and J lost 8, with 14 bases in between. Germline V gene sequence: CDR1 SNHLY, CDR2 FYNNEI. CDR3 length equals 14 residues. DNA of the CDR3: TGTGCCAGCAGTGAAGTGGGGAGTCCTGAAGGCTACACCTTC. It codes for CASSEVGSPEGYTF.

This clone came up once. V is TRBV11-2 and J is TRBJ1-1; a weak D match, TRBD1 (5 bases). The CDR3 has 15 amino acids. V lost 1 base to trimming and J lost 0 bases, with 9 bases between them. CDR1 is SGHAT, CDR2 FQNNGV, per germline. The CDR3 nucleotides read TGTGCCAGCAGCTTAGCTAGGGGAATGAACACTGAAGCTTTCTTT. Protein: CASSLARGMNTEAFF.

This chain links TRBV7-6 with TRBJ1-1; D ambiguous. V was pared by 4 bases and J by 5 bases, with 11 bases between. Germline CDR1 and CDR2: SGHVS and FNYEAQ. This CDR3 is built from 13 residues. CDR3 bases: TGTGCCAGCAGCTCGCAAACGGGGACTGAAGCTTTCTTT. Translation: CASSSQTGTEAFF. The variable domain in full, with the rest retrieved from reference TRBV7-6 and TRBJ1-1, is GAGVSQSPRYKVTKRGQDVALRCDPISGHVSLYWYRQALGQGPEFLTYFNYEAQQDKSGLPNDRFSAERPEGSISTLTIQRTEQRDSAMYRCASSSQTGTEAFFGQGTRLTVV.

The chain uses TRBV7-2 and TRBJ2-7, with 9 bases matching TRBD1. V shed 9 bases, J shed 3 bases, and the junction held 6 bases outside the gene matches. CDR1 is SGHTA and CDR2 is FQGNSA in the germline V gene. The CDR3 length is 13 residues. This CDR3 reads CASRQGVSYEQYF. The CDR3 nucleotides read TGTGCCAGTCGACAGGGGGTTAGCTACGAGCAGTACTTC.